Only a few counts were recorded for the clone carrying this T cell receptor (beta chain). The target antigen is unknown. These data belong to a study of CD8+CD57+ T cells in acquired aplastic anemia. Study-wide points: The study found no significant CD8+ Simpson's diversity difference between patients and controls. Common to patients and controls were 25 to 30 CD8+ CDR3 sequences.

V dropped 5 bases and J dropped 5; count of bases not matched to a gene: 5. Germline V gene lookup returns CDR1 LNHDA and CDR2 SQIVND (reference sequence). This CDR3 is built from 13 residues. Template material for TCR beta VDJ and CDR3 profiling consisted of genomic DNA. TCRdb redid the calling of the reads with MiXCR, one entry per CDR3 protein. The sample records around 200,000 distinct CDR3 sequences, 50% to 55% being singletons. Sequencing input: sorted CD4+, CD8+, or CD8+CD57+ T cells (not recorded which) from PBMCs. This TCR was sampled from a human donor in good health, serving as a control. The chain uses TRBV19 and TRBJ1-1; 7 bases align to TRBD1. DNA of the CDR3: TGTGCCAGTAGTGCACAGGGGTGGACTGAAGCTTTCTTT. It yields the protein CASSAQGWTEAFF.